This T cell receptor beta chain was captured by sequencing in a study of regulatory T cells in long-lasting Graves disease. Time point reported: newly diagnosed GD, antithyroid drugs for less than 3 months. From PBMCs, RNA was extracted and then used to make the TCR library. Investigators prepared the TCR beta libraries by applying iRepertoire HTBI primers and Arm-PCR of CDR3 regions. Via MiXCR, TCRdb re-called the multiplex PCR reads, giving one row per CDR3 protein. Of roughly 610,000 distinct CDR3 sequences listed, approximately 16% are singletons. This clonotype was counted ten times or more. The data also belong to a second study, concerning T cells in Graves' hyperthyroidism and ophthalmopathy. This second study says: Diagnosing involved the use of clinical symptoms, serum thyroxine and TRAb, thyroid ultrasound and orbital computed tomography.

The sequencing here drew on peripheral blood mononuclear cells (PBMCs), taken at new diagnosis, from a patient treated with antithyroid drugs. This sequence was found in a man aged 18 to 29 with Graves disease.

The DNA for the CDR3 is TGTGCCAGTGGCGACAGGTCTTACGAGCAGTACTTC. Amino acid sequence: CASGDRSYEQYF. The chain carries TRBV7-9 and TRBJ2-7, with D perhaps matching TRBD1 (6 bases). Deletions cut 9 bases from V and 4 bases from J, with 13 bases between. Germline-derived CDR1 and CDR2 are SEHNR and FQNEAQ (reference sequence). This CDR3 contains 12 residues. Together with reference TRBV7-9 and TRBJ2-7, the CDR3 gives the full variable domain: DTGVSQNPRHKITKRGQNVTFRCDPISEHNRLYWYRQTLGQGPEFLTYFQNEAQLEKSRLLSDRFSAERPKGSFSTLEIQRTEQGDSAMYLCASGDRSYEQYFGPGTRLTVT.